The T cell receptor (beta chain) under discussion was sequenced for a study of response to subunit inactivated influenza vaccine. Study-wide findings and caveats: Few additional T cells are recruited per seasonal influenza vaccination, authors suggested.

In this sample, this clonotype turned up a few times. Its cognate antigen is unknown. Using its own MiXCR run on the RT-PCR reads, TCRdb lists one record per CDR3 protein. The sample carries hundreds of thousands of distinct CDR3 sequences, 18% recorded once. CDR1 is LGHNA and CDR2 is YNFKEQ in the germline V gene. The CDR3 runs to 13 residues. The ends were cut back, 2 bases at V and 2 bases at J, with 7 bases in the middle. The material was PBMCs from blood, obtained about 5 days after vaccination. This clonotype was sampled from a man aged 50 to 60 who received an inactivated influenza vaccine. The V gene is TRBV4-2, the J gene TRBJ2-7; unclear D gene. In nucleotides, the CDR3 is TGTGCCAGCAGCCAATACCGGGCCTACGAGCAGTACTTC. Translated, it gives CASSQYRAYEQYF.